What follows are 6 T cell receptor beta chains derived from one specimen sequenced in a study of T-cell memory formation after mild COVID-19. TCRdb re-derived calls from the 5' RACE reads in MiXCR, one entry per CDR3 protein. The sample consists of over 95,000 distinct CDR3 sequences, approximately 21% of them appearing once. Sequencing input: PBMCs or a T cell subset sorted from them (not recorded which). Every receptor here comes from a man aged 18 to 29 who had mild COVID-19 (a few samples of this study predate the infection). Cell type and time point are not known.

CDR3 sequence (DNA): TGTGCCAGCAGCTTAACGGTACTGGCCAGAGATACGCAGTATTTT. Its protein product is CASSLTVLARDTQYF. The chain recombines TRBV7-3 with TRBJ2-3; D remains ambiguous. Trimming shortened V by 0 bases and J by 5 bases, and 12 bases separated the two germline ends. CDR1 is SGHTA, CDR2 FQGTGA, per germline. The CDR3 is made up of 15 amino acids. Filled out from reference TRBV7-3 and TRBJ2-3, the complete variable domain reads GAGVSQTPSNKVTEKGKYVELRCDPISGHTALYWYRQSLGQGPEFLIYFQGTGAADDSGLPNDRFFAVRPEGSVSTLKIQRTERGDSAVYLCASSLTVLARDTQYFGPGTRLTVL.

In this sample, this clonotype turned up a few times. V is TRBV29-1 and J is TRBJ2-3; D is unclear. Germline V gives CDR1 SQVTM, CDR2 ANQGSEA. The V gene lost 7 bases and the J gene lost 2 bases, with 13 bases spanning the gap. The CDR3 has 13 amino acids. The CDR3 is CSATSTTTDTQYF. Written as DNA, the CDR3 is TGCAGCGCCACGAGTACGACCACAGATACGCAGTATTTT.

This clonotype was seen a handful of times. The gene calls are TRBV20-1 and TRBJ1-4; D unclear. V was clipped by 0 bases and J by 12 bases, with 11 bases between them. The CDR3 is 12 residues long. CDR1 and CDR2 (germline): DFQATT, SNEGSKA (reference sequence). CDR3 DNA sequence: TGCAGTGCTAGAGATCAAGGGTTGGAACTGTTTTTT. Translation gives CSARDQGLELFF.

CDR3 sequence (DNA): TGTGCCACCAGTAGGAGCACAGATACGCAGTATTTT. As protein: CATSRSTDTQYF. This chain uses TRBV24-1 with TRBJ2-3; unclear D gene. The CDR3 totals 12 residues. Germline V gene data show CDR1 as KGHDR and CDR2 as SFDVKD. The V end was cut by 6 bases, the J end by 0 bases, with 3 bases between.

This chain connects TRBV7-9 to TRBJ2-7; 10 nucleotides line up with TRBD1. V lost 5 bases and J lost 3; bases outside the gene matches: 4. Germline CDR1 and CDR2: SEHNR and FQNEAQ (reference sequence). The CDR3 consists of 14 residues. The CDR3, as DNA: TGTGCCAGCAGCCCGGGGGACAGGGGCTACGAGCAGTACGTC. Amino acid sequence: CASSPGDRGYEQYV.

This clonotype turned up a few times. The chain joins TRBV7-6 to TRBJ1-1; possible D gene TRBD1, 5 bases. CDR3 size: 14 residues. Per germline, CDR1 SGHVS and CDR2 FNYEAQ. Trimming removed 5 bases from V and 3 bases from J, with 13 bases in between. CDR3 in amino acids: CASSPLGEDTEAFF. CDR3 coding DNA: TGTGCCAGCAGCCCTTTGGGGGAGGACACTGAAGCTTTCTTT.